This T cell receptor beta chain stems from a study of Ad26.COV2.S vaccination and SARS-CoV-2 variants. Regarding the study as a whole: Once vaccination had occurred, spike-specific CD8+ and CD4+ T cell responses reportedly showed substantial breadth.

Regarding treatment: around 19 received Ad26.COV2.S at low or high dose, single or two shots; several received placebo; per-sample allocation not given. The study sampled participants on day 63 after the first vaccine or placebo injection. Donation was by an adult aged 18-55 years who was in Boston. Assay: immunoSEQ multiplex PCR; the TCRdb copy retains only in-frame clones and omits some. The data contain around 320,000 clones, about 82% of them seen just once; the ten biggest clones take up 1.9%. On this clone: Its antigen is unidentified.

V was pared by 3 bases and J by 6 bases, with 12 bases between. The CDR3 is made up of 12 amino acids. In germline, CDR1 is GTSNPN, CDR2 SVGIG (reference sequence). The TCR sequence derives from a person between 18 and 60 years old who received the Ad26.COV2.S COVID-19 vaccine or a placebo. V and J are TRBV30 and TRBJ2-7; possible D gene TRBD2, 5 bases. The sequenced sample was peripheral blood, obtained in a trial of Ad26.COV2.S vaccine versus placebo. CDR3 residues: CAWRRDPPEQYF. The CDR3 nucleotides are TGTGCCTGGAGACGGGATCCTCCCGAGCAGTACTTC.